These T cell receptor beta chains were read from a single sample in a study of blood T cell repertoires in COVID-19. Clones were read by immunoSEQ multiplex PCR, and TCRdb kept only the in-frame ones, dropping some. The table has about 380,000 clones, over 75% seen once. Specimen: PBMCs or T cells enriched from blood (not recorded which). These receptors all come from a man aged 30-40 years who had recovered from COVID-19. Both conserved end residues are part of each CDR3. Each record gives: V gene, J gene, clone size, D gene, CDR3 DNA, CDR3 protein. D genes are given only for firm matches. Where a row states a size, it is once, few, many or the class of an expanded clone; other rows omit it.

TRBV6-5	TRBJ1-2	.	.	TGTGCCAGCAGTCGCCTCTCAGGGGCAGGAGGCTACACCTTC	CASSRLSGAGGYTF
TRBV10-1	TRBJ1-1	.	.	TGCGCCAGCAGTGACTATCCTTACAGGTTAGAGGTGAACACTGAAGCTTTCTTT	CASSDYPYRLEVNTEAFF
TRBV11-2	TRBJ1-2	few	.	TGTGCCAGCAGCTTTCGTAGAGAGGGAGGGGTCGAAAACTATGGCTACACCTTC	CASSFRREGGVENYGYTF
TRBV5-5	TRBJ2-1	.	.	TGTGCCAGCAGCCCGCAGGGTTTTAATGAGCAGTTCTTC	CASSPQGFNEQFF
TRBV11-1	TRBJ1-1	.	.	TGTGCCAGCAAGGCGGGCACTGAAGCTTTCTTT	CASKAGTEAFF
TRBV18	TRBJ1-1	.	TRBD1	TGTGCCAGCTCCGGACAGGGGGACGCTGAAGCTTTCTTT	CASSGQGDAEAFF
TRBV25-1	TRBJ2-4	once	.	TGTGCCAGCAGTGTTGGGGCAGAGGTAGCCAAAAACATTCAGTACTTC	CASSVGAEVAKNIQYF
TRBV6-5	TRBJ1-2	.	TRBD1	TGTGCCAGCAGCCAGACAGGGGCCTATGGCTACACCTTC	CASSQTGAYGYTF
TRBV5-1	TRBJ2-3	.	.	TGCGCCAGCAGCTTAACGGGGAGCACAGATACGCAGTATTTT	CASSLTGSTDTQYF
TRBV7-3	TRBJ1-1	.	.	TGTGCCAGCAGGGCAGGAGGGAACACTGAAGCTTTCTTT	CASRAGGNTEAFF
TRBV27	TRBJ1-1	.	TRBD1	TGTGCCAGCAGCTTCCAGGGGGCAGGGTGGACTGAAGCTTTCTTT	CASSFQGAGWTEAFF
TRBV7-2	TRBJ2-2	.	.	TGTGCCAGCAGCTCTACTAGCTGGACCGGGGAGCTGTTTTTT	CASSSTSWTGELFF
TRBV19	TRBJ1-6	.	TRBD1	TGTGCCAGTAGGTTGGACAGGGGAAATTCACCCCTCCACTTT	CASRLDRGNSPLHF
TRBV25-1	TRBJ2-3	.	TRBD2	TGTGCCAGCAAGTGGGCGGGGGAAGATACGCAGTATTTT	CASKWAGEDTQYF
TRBV11-3	TRBJ2-3	.	.	TGTGCCAGCAGCTTAATGGGCAGGGAAGGCACAGATACGCAGTATTTT	CASSLMGREGTDTQYF
TRBV18	TRBJ1-1	.	.	TGTGCCAGCTCAGCGGGCCGCGGGGGCCTCCAATTCACTGAAGCTTTCTTT	CASSAGRGGLQFTEAFF
TRBV19	TRBJ2-3	once	TRBD1	TGTGCCAGTAGTATTCCCGCGACAGGGGGAATACATACGCAGTATTTT	CASSIPATGGIHTQYF
TRBV7-8	TRBJ2-7	.	TRBD2	TGTGCCAGCAGCTTAGGGTCGGCGGGGGGACGGGGCGAGCAGTACTTC	CASSLGSAGGRGEQYF
TRBV2	TRBJ2-2	.	.	TGTGCCAGCAGTGGAAGAAGAGGACAGAACACCGGGGAGCTGTTTTTT	CASSGRRGQNTGELFF
TRBV7-2	TRBJ1-1	few	TRBD1	TGTGCCAGCATCGGACAGGGGTTTGGTGAAGCTTTCTTT	CASIGQGFGEAFF
TRBV20-1	TRBJ2-1	once	.	TGCAGTGCTAGTAACAGGGTCCCCTACAATGAGCAGTTCTTC	CSASNRVPYNEQFF
TRBV5-1	TRBJ1-1	.	.	TGCGCCAGCAGTGTTTTCGGGGACACTGAAGCTTTCTTT	CASSVFGDTEAFF
TRBV6-6	TRBJ2-7	.	TRBD1	TGTGCCAGCAGTTGGGACAGGGGGACCGAGCAGTACTTC	CASSWDRGTEQYF
TRBV19	TRBJ1-1	.	.	TGTGCCAGTAGTATATTTGGGGACACGGGGTCTTTCTTT	CASSIFGDTGSFF
TRBV7-2	TRBJ1-5	.	.	TGTGCCAGCAGCCCAGAGGCGATCAATCAGCCCCAGCATTTT	CASSPEAINQPQHF
TRBV9	TRBJ2-1	.	.	TGTGCCAGCAGCCCCCGAGTATTCTCCAATGAGCAGTTCTTC	CASSPRVFSNEQFF
TRBV7-2	TRBJ2-4	.	.	TGTGCCAGCAGCCGGACGGACAATCGTGACATTCAGTACTTC	CASSRTDNRDIQYF
TRBV12-3/TRBV12-4	TRBJ1-3	.	.	TGTGCCAGCACCCCTCGCGCGGGAAACACCATATATTTT	CASTPRAGNTIYF
TRBV7-6	TRBJ2-7	.	TRBD1	TGTGCCAGCAGCTACGCCGGGACAGGGTATTCCTACGAGCAGTACTTC	CASSYAGTGYSYEQYF
TRBV6-5	TRBJ2-7	once	.	TGTGCCAGCAGCTCCGCGGGACCTACCTACGAGCAGTACTTC	CASSSAGPTYEQYF
TRBV12-5	TRBJ2-7	.	.	TGTGCTAGTGCCACCGCTACCCCCGAGCAGTACTTC	CASATATPEQYF
TRBV5-4	TRBJ2-2	.	TRBD2	TGTGCCAGCCATAAGCGGGCGGGGGGGCACACCGGGGAGCTGTTTTTT	CASHKRAGGHTGELFF
TRBV10-1	TRBJ2-2	.	.	TGCGCCAGCAGTGACACGAACACCGGGGAGCTGTTTTTT	CASSDTNTGELFF
TRBV7-9	TRBJ2-3	.	TRBD2	TGTGCCAGCAGTTCAACGGTTGCGGGGGGGCGCGATACGCAGTATTTT	CASSSTVAGGRDTQYF
TRBV9	TRBJ2-7	.	TRBD2	TGTGCCAGCAGCACCGGACTAGCGGGGCCTTACGAGCAGTACTTC	CASSTGLAGPYEQYF
TRBV6-5	TRBJ1-2	.	TRBD1	TGTGCCAGCAGTTACTCCGGACAGGAACAACCCTATGGCTACACCTTC	CASSYSGQEQPYGYTF
TRBV7-2	TRBJ1-2	.	TRBD1	TGTGCCAGCAGCTTAATCCCTGGGACAGCCAACTATGGCTACACCTTC	CASSLIPGTANYGYTF
TRBV10-3	TRBJ1-6	.	.	TGTGCCGCCCATGGACAGCCCGGAGTTTCACCCCTCCACTTT	CAAHGQPGVSPLHF
TRBV30	TRBJ2-5	.	.	TGTGCCTGGGGGTTGTTTCCAGGGCTGGGAGAGACCCAGTACTTC	CAWGLFPGLGETQYF
TRBV6-5	TRBJ2-1	.	.	TGTGCCAGCAGCCCCGTTGGACTTGCGGGGGAGCAGTTCTTC	CASSPVGLAGEQFF
TRBV9	TRBJ2-5	.	TRBD1	TGTGCCAGCAGCGTAGCAACAGGGGGTGCCCGGGAGACCCAGTACTTC	CASSVATGGARETQYF
TRBV9	TRBJ2-7	.	TRBD1	TGTGCCAGCAGCCCCCCAGACGGGACAGGGGGGCCCTACGAGCAGTACTTC	CASSPPDGTGGPYEQYF
TRBV2	TRBJ1-1	.	.	TGTGCCAGCAGGGGAGGAGGGGACACTGAAGCTTTCTTT	CASRGGGDTEAFF
TRBV7-9	TRBJ1-5	.	TRBD1	TGTGCCAGCAGCCGGACAGGGTATGGCAATCAGCCCCAGCATTTT	CASSRTGYGNQPQHF
TRBV7-2	TRBJ1-6	once	.	TGTGCCAGCAGCTTACAGCCCGCGACGGGCTATAATTCACCCCTCCACTTT	CASSLQPATGYNSPLHF
TRBV27	TRBJ1-2	.	TRBD1	TGTGCCAGCAGCCCAGGGGGCGCCTGGTATGGCTACACCTTC	CASSPGGAWYGYTF
TRBV5-5	TRBJ1-1	.	TRBD1	TGTGCCAGCAGCTTAGGACAGGGGGCCTATACTGAAGCTTTCTTT	CASSLGQGAYTEAFF
TRBV4-1	TRBJ1-1	once	.	TGCGCCAGCAGTTGGGGGGGACCCACTGAAGCTTTCTTT	CASSWGGPTEAFF
TRBV6-1	TRBJ2-5	few	.	TGTGCCAGCAGTGAAAACTTCTCAGAGACCCAGTACTTC	CASSENFSETQYF
TRBV15	TRBJ1-2	.	.	TGTGCCACCAGCAGAGAGGAACAGGCGTATGGCTACACCTTC	CATSREEQAYGYTF
TRBV5-1	TRBJ2-2	.	.	TGCGCCAGCAGGCAGGGACAGAACACCGGGGAGCTGTTTTTT	CASRQGQNTGELFF
TRBV5-5	TRBJ2-1	.	.	TGTGCCAGCAGCCCTTCATCCTACGGAGGGTCCAATGAGCAGTTCTTC	CASSPSSYGGSNEQFF
TRBV9	TRBJ1-1	.	TRBD1	TGTGCCAGCAGCGCCACGCAGGGGGTGAACACTGAAGCTTTCTTT	CASSATQGVNTEAFF
TRBV4-1	TRBJ1-4	.	TRBD1	TGCGCCAGCAGCCTTAGCGGGACAGGGGCGACTAATGAAAAACTGTTTTTT	CASSLSGTGATNEKLFF
TRBV12-5	TRBJ1-3	.	TRBD1	TGTGCTAGTGGTTTTGCACCCGGGACAGACTCTGGAAACACCATATATTTT	CASGFAPGTDSGNTIYF
TRBV6-1	TRBJ2-2	.	.	TGTGCCAGCAGTGAAATGGATGGCCGGGACACCGGGGAGCTGTTTTTT	CASSEMDGRDTGELFF
TRBV10-1	TRBJ2-1	.	.	TGCGCCAGCAGTGAGTCTGGGGCATATGAGCAGTTCTTC	CASSESGAYEQFF
TRBV6-5	TRBJ2-7	.	.	TGTGCCAGCAGTTACGTCGGTCCGGGCGAGCAGTACTTC	CASSYVGPGEQYF
TRBV5-8	TRBJ1-3	.	.	TGTGCCAGCAGCTGGGACACTGGAAACACCATATATTTT	CASSWDTGNTIYF